This TCR beta chain is drawn from a study of blood T cells in healthy people across ages. This clonotype was seen at least ten times. What it recognizes is unknown. Each sample had at least 6 million PBMCs isolated. Trimming shortened V by 6 bases and J by 4 bases, and 9 bases separated the two germline ends. The germline V gene has CDR1 SNHLY and CDR2 FYNNEI. CDR3 length equals 13 residues. Combining a sample-barcoded 5' primer with a J-beta primer mix, a second PCR ran for roughly 6 to 12 cycles. TCRdb passed the 5' RACE reads through MiXCR, listing each CDR3 protein once. The sample lists some 800,000 distinct CDR3 sequences, approximately 25% occurring once. Study-wide points: Age showed a roughly linear inverse relationship with TCR beta diversity per million T cells.

Separately, the same data were catalogued under a study of T cells of mothers and their children. This second study notes: Sequencing returned over 10 million TCR beta CDR3 reads per mother and about 3 million per child.

The sequenced material came from blood. The TCR originated in a boy aged 5-17 years in good health. The V gene is TRBV2, the J gene TRBJ1-4; D not resolved. The CDR3 is CASSGGSNEKLFF. The DNA of the CDR3 is TGTGCCAGCAGCGGCGGGAGTAATGAAAAACTGTTTTTT. Variable domain in full (rest from reference TRBV2 and TRBJ1-4): EPEVTQTPSHQVTQMGQEVILRCVPISNHLYFYWYRQILGQKVEFLVSFYNNEISEKSEIFDDQFSVERPDGSNFTLKIRSTKLEDSAMYFCASSGGSNEKLFFGSGTQLSVL.